The entry that follows covers one TCR beta chain sequence. The antigen is unknown. The data were taken from a study of cytomegalovirus exposure and HLA in healthy donors. Study-level results: Using a false discovery rate of 0.05, a later analysis showed that roughly 16,000 TCR beta sequences were associated with HLA alleles.

Researchers ran the PCR with 60 Vbeta and 13 Jbeta primers. Using immunoSEQ multiplex PCR, the repertoire was profiled, and TCRdb retains in-frame clones only, with some absent. The repertoire table contains roughly 110,000 clones. The sample was PBMCs. This TCR came from a man younger than 40 in good health and CMV-seronegative.

CDR3 DNA: TGTGCCAGCAGTCCCCGGGGTTCAACTAATGAAAAACTGTTTTTT. Translated, it gives CASSPRGSTNEKLFF. The chain links TRBV2 to TRBJ1-4; D unresolved. CDR1 SNHLY and CDR2 FYNNEI come from the germline V gene. Trimming took 5 bases from V and 0 from J, leaving 10 bases between them. The CDR3 length is 15 residues.